There are a few counts of the clone carrying this T cell receptor beta chain. Its antigen is undetermined. The data are from a study of cytomegalovirus exposure and HLA in healthy donors. Whole-study context: As released early, the data held some 80 million unique TCRs from HLA-typed donors. Overall study findings and caveats: It was likely that a cluster of highly shared sequence variants was a sequencing artifact. What a later analysis reportedly showed was that an Asian-associated ancestry cluster had fewer N-insertions than the approximately 720-donor mean. For most subjects, TCR beta sequences were reported to predict HLA-A and HLA-B alleles with accuracy.

The V gene lost 4 bases and the J gene lost 1 base, with 7 bases spanning the gap. This CDR3 contains 12 residues. Germline V gene lookup returns CDR1 SQVTM and CDR2 ANQGSEA. The PCR used 60 Vbeta and 13 Jbeta primers. Measured with immunoSEQ multiplex PCR; TCRdb has only the in-frame clones, and not every one. The data contain approximately 120,000 clones, just under 75% of them singletons. The rearrangement joins TRBV29-1 to TRBJ1-1; D gene ambiguous. The origin of this receptor is a man in his 60s in good health and CMV-seropositive. Specimen: PBMCs. This CDR3 reads CSVGNRNTEAFF. DNA of the CDR3: TGCAGCGTTGGTAACAGGAACACTGAAGCTTTCTTT.